This T cell receptor (beta chain) was identified during a study of T cell changes during pregnancy in multiple sclerosis. The CDR3 is made up of 16 amino acids. Germline CDR1 reads MNHEY; CDR2 reads SMNVEV (reference sequence). The V end was cut by 3 bases, the J end by 3 bases, with 18 bases between. TCRdb's table, derived via immunoSEQ multiplex PCR, lists solely in-frame clones and lacks some. This sample carries tens of thousands of clones, approximately 93% of them seen once, and the ten largest clones take 3.2%. The sample here was CD8+ T cells from peripheral blood mononuclear cells, taken in the second trimester of pregnancy. The chain employs TRBV27 and TRBJ2-7; D is perhaps TRBD2 (6 bases). The TCR originated in a female donor with multiple sclerosis, enrolled in a pregnancy study. This chain's CDR3 is CASSFFYRGSGYEQYF. The CDR3 DNA is TGTGCCAGCAGTTTCTTCTATCGGGGTAGCGGCTACGAGCAGTACTTC.